This T cell receptor beta chain comes out of a study of blood T cell repertoires in COVID-19. Turning to the study itself: T cells, B-cell-depleted T cells, or PBMCs provided the cDNA or gDNA that served as material.

Original processing methods: Cell counts per sample came from amplifying reference gene primers. The repertoire was sequenced with immunoSEQ multiplex PCR; TCRdb's copy has only in-frame clones and lacks some. V and J calls plus clone size are reproduced from that table; the DNA served to infer D and trimming. This table has under 150,000 clones, less than 90% appearing once. The CDR3 contains 16 residues. V dropped 3 bases and J dropped 2; count of bases not matched to a gene: 8. The germline V gene has CDR1 LGHDT and CDR2 YNNKEL (reference sequence). What was sequenced was peripheral blood. This clonotype was obtained from an elderly man with acute or convalescent COVID-19. The gene calls are TRBV3-1 (or the pseudogene TRBV3-2) and TRBJ2-3; 7 nucleotides align to TRBD2. The CDR3 sequence: CASSQMGSGNTDTQYF. In DNA, the CDR3 is TGTGCCAGCAGCCAGATGGGGAGCGGGAACACAGATACGCAGTATTTT.